The clone carrying this T cell receptor (beta chain) was recorded many times. The data were taken from a study of human T cells and chemical hapten exposure. Across the study: Patients were given diphenylcyclopropenone on the scalp weekly across the approximately 22-week study. The study patch tested 0.01% DPC on the upper back and read results at 6 days. TCR yields per sample varied, mainly owing to small pooled library volume differences.

Original processing methods: TCR counts had a median of approximately 96,000 per sample and spanned roughly 20,000 to 690,600. TCRdb re-called the RACE reads with MiXCR, one entry per CDR3 protein. TCRdb assigned the V and J calls; the authors' analysis was not used. The sample yields tens of thousands of distinct CDR3 sequences, around 9.9% seen once. Time point here: pre-sensitization, week 0. Described treatment: therapeutic diphenylcyclopropenone sensitization with weekly scalp DPC. V lost 5 bases, J lost 4 bases, and 11 bases lay in between. CDR1 and CDR2 from the germline V gene are SGHTA and FQGNSA. The CDR3 covers 14 residues.

The source was whole blood, collected in connection with sensitization to the hapten diphenylcyclopropenone (DPC). The sequence derives from a woman aged 50 to 60 with alopecia areata. Some clones in this sample may be carry-over from other donors' samples. The rearrangement links TRBV7-2 to TRBJ2-2; maybe TRBD2 (5 bases). The CDR3 bases are TGTGCCAGCAGCGCCCGGACTGGCACCGGGGAGCTGTTTTTT. Its protein is CASSARTGTGELFF.